This TCR beta chain was identified during a study of blood T cell repertoires in COVID-19. Overall study context: COVID-19 samples, acute and convalescent, were from the United States, Italy and Spain. From T cells, B-cell-depleted T cells, or PBMCs came the material, which was cDNA or gDNA.

TCRdb's copy holds only in-frame clones and misses some; the assay was immunoSEQ multiplex PCR. The sample lists around 190,000 clones, around 83% seen once, with about 4.9% in the top ten. There are 16 residues in the CDR3. Trimming cost V 2 bases and J 5 bases; bases outside gene matches: 8. Germline values: CDR1 MNHNY, CDR2 SVGAGI (reference sequence). The sample taken for sequencing was peripheral blood. V and J are TRBV6-6 and TRBJ2-2; 7 positions agree with TRBD1. This TCR came from a woman aged 80 or over with acute or convalescent COVID-19. The CDR3 region has the DNA TGTGCCAGCAGTTACCCGACAGGGATGAAGACCGGGGAGCTGTTTTTT. As protein: CASSYPTGMKTGELFF.